This note documents a single TCR beta chain sequence. This specimen comes from a study of blood T cell repertoires in COVID-19. Study in general: Donors in the United States, Italy and Spain gave samples during acute or convalescent COVID-19.

Sequencing was performed with immunoSEQ multiplex PCR; in TCRdb, only in-frame clones are kept and a portion is missing. Of around 94,000 clones in the sample, around 73% were seen once. The sequence was collected from a man in his sixties with active or convalescent COVID-19. The sequencing sample was made of peripheral blood.

This CDR3 reads CASSDRRGHQPQHF. CDR3 nucleotide sequence: TGTGCCAGCAGCGACAGAAGGGGTCATCAGCCCCAGCATTTT. V gene TRBV7-8 combines with J gene TRBJ1-5; TRBD1 might be the D (5 bases). CDR3 length equals 14 residues. Germline assignment: CDR1 SGHVS and CDR2 FQNEAQ. V was cut by 5 bases and J by 5 bases, with 13 bases left in between.